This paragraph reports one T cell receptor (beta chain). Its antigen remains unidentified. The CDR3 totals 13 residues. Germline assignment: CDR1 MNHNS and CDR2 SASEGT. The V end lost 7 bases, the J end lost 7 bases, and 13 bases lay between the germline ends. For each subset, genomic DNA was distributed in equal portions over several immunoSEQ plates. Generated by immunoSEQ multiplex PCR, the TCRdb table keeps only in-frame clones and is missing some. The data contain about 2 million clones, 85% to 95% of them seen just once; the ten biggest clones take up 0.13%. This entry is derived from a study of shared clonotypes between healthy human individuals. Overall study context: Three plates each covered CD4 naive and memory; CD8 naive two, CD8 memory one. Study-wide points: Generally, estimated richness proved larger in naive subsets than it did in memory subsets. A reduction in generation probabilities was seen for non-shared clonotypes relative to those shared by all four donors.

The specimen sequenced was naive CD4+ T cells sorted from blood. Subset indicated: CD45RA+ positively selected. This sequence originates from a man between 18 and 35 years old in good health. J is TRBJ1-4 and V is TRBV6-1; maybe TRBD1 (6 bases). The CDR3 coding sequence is TGTGCCAGCAAAGGGACAAAGAGTGAAAAACTGTTTTTT. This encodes CASKGTKSEKLFF.